Listed below are T cell receptor beta chains from one sample, sequenced in a study of blood T cell repertoires in COVID-19. Profiling relied on immunoSEQ multiplex PCR, and the TCRdb table lists in-frame clones only, not all of them. The sample carries roughly 40,000 clones, about 87% recorded once. Sequenced material: peripheral blood. Receptors were obtained from a human donor in a cohort sampled during active COVID-19. CDR3s include the opening cysteine and the closing phenylalanine or tryptophan. The size field is filled for only some rows; it gives once, few, many or a size class.

abundance: NA
v_gene: TRBV5-1
CDR3aa: CASSLAGGSAYEQYF

abundance: few
v_gene: TRBV6-2/TRBV6-3
CDR3aa: CASSRQGSYNEQFF

abundance: NA
v_gene: TRBV11-1
CDR3aa: CASSRGSSYNEQFF

abundance: few
v_gene: TRBV5-6
CDR3aa: CASSNNNQPQHF

abundance: NA
v_gene: TRBV7-9
CDR3aa: CASSLVGNSYNEQFF

abundance: NA
v_gene: TRBV19
CDR3aa: CASSTLAGADTQYF

abundance: NA
v_gene: TRBV9
CDR3aa: CASSVDSHYEQYF

abundance: NA
v_gene: TRBV28
CDR3aa: CASSFAQGNGYTF

abundance: NA
v_gene: TRBV3-1/TRBV3-2
CDR3aa: CASSYSRFDQPQHF

abundance: NA
v_gene: TRBV6-4
CDR3aa: CASNGGGIFYYGYTF

abundance: NA
v_gene: TRBV10-1
CDR3aa: CASSGAGSTDTQYF

abundance: NA
v_gene: TRBV7-7
CDR3aa: CASAPGTSAYNEQFF

abundance: NA
v_gene: TRBV15
CDR3aa: CATSRERPRTLNTGELFF

abundance: NA
v_gene: TRBV7-6
CDR3aa: CASRRLASGETQYF

abundance: medium-sized
v_gene: TRBV9
CDR3aa: CASSDRTSDLEETQYF

abundance: NA
v_gene: TRBV4-3
CDR3aa: CASSQDILRIRGTDTQYF

abundance: NA
v_gene: TRBV18
CDR3aa: CASSPISGSRKETQYF

abundance: once
v_gene: TRBV28
CDR3aa: CASSPGSSSNEQYF

abundance: NA
v_gene: TRBV5-6
CDR3aa: CASSLEQTSYNEQFF

abundance: NA
v_gene: TRBV30
CDR3aa: CAWSDVTGQVIYGYTF

abundance: NA
v_gene: TRBV5-1
CDR3aa: CASSPGQPQETQYF

abundance: NA
v_gene: TRBV12-3/TRBV12-4
CDR3aa: CASSPRQYEQYF

abundance: NA
v_gene: TRBV3-1/TRBV3-2
CDR3aa: CASSQGITGQGGYGYTF

abundance: NA
v_gene: TRBV28
CDR3aa: CASIRTGRDTEAFF

abundance: NA
v_gene: TRBV29-1
CDR3aa: CSVGDGRGYNEQFF

abundance: NA
v_gene: TRBV27
CDR3aa: CASRGTGTLMGTEAFF

abundance: NA
v_gene: TRBV14
CDR3aa: CASSRGLAGAYNEQFF

abundance: NA
v_gene: TRBV7-2
CDR3aa: CASSLALAKNIQYF

abundance: few
v_gene: TRBV4-3
CDR3aa: CASSQDYRSNQPQHF

abundance: NA
v_gene: TRBV30
CDR3aa: CAWTEWQYTYNSPLHF

abundance: NA
v_gene: TRBV29-1
CDR3aa: CSGGDRDIQYF

abundance: NA
v_gene: TRBV19
CDR3aa: CASSIAAREKLFF

abundance: NA
v_gene: TRBV10-3
CDR3aa: CAISESSGSNQGETQYF

abundance: NA
v_gene: TRBV30
CDR3aa: CAWRGQFTSTDTQYF

abundance: NA
v_gene: TRBV10-3
CDR3aa: CAISESTVGSNQPQHF

abundance: NA
v_gene: TRBV5-1
CDR3aa: CASSLQGQGALGTEAFF

abundance: NA
v_gene: TRBV2
CDR3aa: CASRPSRDRVGGPQHF

abundance: few
v_gene: TRBV29-1
CDR3aa: CSVALGVNQPQHF

abundance: NA
v_gene: TRBV10-1
CDR3aa: CASSESGSGGYNEQFF

abundance: once
v_gene: TRBV2
CDR3aa: CASGSGSDTGELFF

abundance: NA
v_gene: TRBV4-1
CDR3aa: CASSQWGGHSYEQYF

abundance: NA
v_gene: TRBV27
CDR3aa: CASSTQGGPGQRLLTLHF

abundance: NA
v_gene: TRBV6-5
CDR3aa: CASSYDRGKSNEQFF